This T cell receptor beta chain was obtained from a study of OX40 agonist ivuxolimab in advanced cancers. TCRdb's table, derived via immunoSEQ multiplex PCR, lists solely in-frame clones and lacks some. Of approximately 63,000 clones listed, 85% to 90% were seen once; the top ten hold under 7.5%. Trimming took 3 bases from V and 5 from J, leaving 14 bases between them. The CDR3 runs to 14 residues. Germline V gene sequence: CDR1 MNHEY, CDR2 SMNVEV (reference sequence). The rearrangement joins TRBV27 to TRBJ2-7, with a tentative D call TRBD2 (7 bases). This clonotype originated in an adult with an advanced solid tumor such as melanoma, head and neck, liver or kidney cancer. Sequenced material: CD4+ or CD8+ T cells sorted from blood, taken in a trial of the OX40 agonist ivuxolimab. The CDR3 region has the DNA TGTGCCAGCAGTTTCGGGGGGCCCACCAACGAGCAGTACTTC. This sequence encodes CASSFGGPTNEQYF.